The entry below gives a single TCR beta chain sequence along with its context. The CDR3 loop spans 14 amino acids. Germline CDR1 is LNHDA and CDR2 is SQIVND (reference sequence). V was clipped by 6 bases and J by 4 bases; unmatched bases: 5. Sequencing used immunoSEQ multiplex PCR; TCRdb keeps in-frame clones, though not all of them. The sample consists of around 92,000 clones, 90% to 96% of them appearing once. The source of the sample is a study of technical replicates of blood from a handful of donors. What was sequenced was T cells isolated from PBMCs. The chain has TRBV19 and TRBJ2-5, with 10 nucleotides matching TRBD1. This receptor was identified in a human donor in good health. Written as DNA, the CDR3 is TGTGCCAGTAGGGGGACAGGGGAGGGAGAGACCCAGTACTTC. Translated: CASRGTGEGETQYF.